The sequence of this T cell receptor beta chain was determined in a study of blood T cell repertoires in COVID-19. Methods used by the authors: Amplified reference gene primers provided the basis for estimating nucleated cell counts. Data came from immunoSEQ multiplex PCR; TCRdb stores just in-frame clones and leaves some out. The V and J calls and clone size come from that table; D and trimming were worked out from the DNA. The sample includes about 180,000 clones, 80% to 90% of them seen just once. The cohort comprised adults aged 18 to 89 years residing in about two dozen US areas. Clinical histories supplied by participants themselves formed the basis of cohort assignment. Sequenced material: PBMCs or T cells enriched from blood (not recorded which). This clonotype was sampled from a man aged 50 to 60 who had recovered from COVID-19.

The CDR3: CASRQVAGGTQYF. Here the CDR3 DNA reads TGTGCCAGCAGGCAGGTCGCAGGAGGGACCCAGTACTTC. The rearrangement uses TRBV5-6 and TRBJ2-5; D is perhaps TRBD2 (5 bases). Trimming removed 5 bases at V and 7 bases at J, with 15 bases between. This CDR3 contains 13 residues. The V gene's germline CDR1 is SGHDT and CDR2 YYEEEE. Based on the CDR3 plus reference TRBV5-6 and TRBJ2-5, the full variable domain is DAGVTQSPTHLIKTRGQQVTLRCSPKSGHDTVSWYQQALGQGPQFIFQYYEEEERQRGNFPDRFSGHQFPNYSSELNVNALLLGDSALYLCASRQVAGGTQYFGPGTRLLVL.